The 14 T cell receptor beta chains listed next were all sequenced from one sample in a study of read filtering for tumor transcriptome and immune sequencing. Molecular barcoded adaptors covering alpha/delta and beta/gamma chains were used on approximately 440 ng RNA. TCRdb re-called the reads with MiXCR, one entry per CDR3 protein. Of approximately 150,000 distinct CDR3 sequences in the sample, about 13% were seen once. Material for sequencing was a population of CD138-negative cells sorted from bone marrow. These TCRs come from a donor at least 40 years old with multiple myeloma.

A word on this clonotype: This may be a read error: a much more frequent sequence differs by one nucleotide. V is TRBV5-4 and J is TRBJ1-1; weak D call: TRBD1 (5 bases). The germline V gene encodes CDR1 SGHNT and CDR2 YYREEE (reference sequence). V shed 2 bases and J shed 3 bases, with 11 bases lying between them. The CDR3 loop spans 14 amino acids. This chain's CDR3 is CASSFGGQDTEAFF. In DNA, the CDR3 is TGTGCCAGCAGCTTTGGCGGACAAGACACTGAAGCTTTCTTT.

Remarks on this clonotype: This may come from a read error, since a much larger clone is one base off. This sequence joins TRBV7-8 and TRBJ2-3, with a possible D match to TRBD2 (5 bases). From germline, CDR1 is SGHVS and CDR2 FQNEAQ. V lost 11 bases to trimming and J lost 5 bases, with 17 bases between them. CDR3 size: 13 residues. CDR3 in amino acids: CAGIGSLGDTQYF. CDR3 sequence (DNA): TGTGCCGGCATAGGGAGTCTGGGAGATACGCAGTATTTT.

Turning to this clonotype: This may arise from a read error, as a much more abundant clone is one base away. J is TRBJ2-1 and V is TRBV7-2; D remains ambiguous. Germline lookup yields CDR1 SGHTA and CDR2 FQGNSA. The CDR3 totals 11 residues. The DNA for the CDR3 is TGTGCCAGCAGCGGAAGTAGACCGGTAATCTTC. Its protein product is CASSGSRPVIF.

This clonotype was recorded at least ten times. V is TRBV14 and J is TRBJ2-1; 9 positions match TRBD1. The CDR3 runs 15 residues. The junction had 1 base not matched to a gene; V was cut back by 3 bases and J by 1 base. The germline CDR1 and CDR2 sequences are SGHDN and FVKESK. The DNA for the CDR3 is TGTGCCAGCAGCCAGACAGGGGGATCCTACAATGAGCAGTTCTTC. This gives the protein CASSQTGGSYNEQFF.

The V call is TRBV6-5, the J call TRBJ2-7, with 7 nucleotides matching TRBD2. CDR3 length: 15 residues. V shed 0 bases and J 4 bases; nucleotides not matched to a gene: 6. Germline V gene sequence: CDR1 MNHEY, CDR2 SVGAGI. In DNA form, the CDR3 reads TGTGCCAGCAGTTACTCCGGGACTAACCTGTACGAGCAGTACTTC. As protein: CASSYSGTNLYEQYF.

This clonotype was detected ten times or more. Here the CDR3 DNA reads TGTGCCTCCAACTATGCCATCCGGGACTCAGAGCAGTTCTTC. It codes for CASNYAIRDSEQFF. V gene TRBV30 combines with J gene TRBJ2-1; tentatively, D is TRBD2 (6 bases). This CDR3 region has 14 residues. Deletions cut 7 bases from V and 10 bases from J, with 23 bases between. Germline values: CDR1 GTSNPN, CDR2 SVGIG (reference sequence).

This clonotype came up many times. The chain uses TRBV10-3 and TRBJ1-1; tentative D call: TRBD1 (6 bases). V was trimmed by 3 bases and J by 6 bases, leaving 8 bases between them. This CDR3 has 12 amino acids. Germline-derived CDR1 and CDR2 are ENHRY and SYGVKD. For the CDR3, the DNA is TGTGCCATCAGTGATCGGACAGCTGAAGCTTTCTTT. This gives the protein CAISDRTAEAFF.

This clonotype was recorded at least ten times. V gene TRBV14 combines with J gene TRBJ2-1; 8 bases match TRBD2. V shed 5 bases and J 4 bases; nucleotides not matched to a gene: 7. The CDR3 has 15 amino acids. Per germline, CDR1 SGHDN and CDR2 FVKESK. CDR3 sequence (DNA): TGTGCCAGCAGCTTACTAGCGGTTGCATACAATGAGCAGTTCTTC. This encodes CASSLLAVAYNEQFF.

Ten or more counts support this clonotype. The chain recombines TRBV29-1 with TRBJ2-5, with 7 bases that match TRBD2. The CDR3 is 13 residues long. V shed 5 bases, J shed 4 bases, and the junction held 7 bases outside the gene matches. CDR1 and CDR2 (germline): SQVTM, ANQGSEA. The CDR3 loop is CSVLGGERETQYF. The DNA for the CDR3 is TGCAGCGTTCTGGGGGGGGAGAGAGAGACCCAGTACTTC.

This clonotype was observed many times. The gene calls are TRBV28 and TRBJ2-7; TRBD2 matches at 10 bases. The trim removed 6 bases at V and 7 bases at J, leaving 9 bases unmatched. The CDR3 spans 14 residues. CDR1 is MDHEN, CDR2 SYDVKM, per germline. The CDR3, as DNA: TGTGCCAGCAGGACATGGACTAGCGGAGAGGAGCAGTACTTC. Protein sequence: CASRTWTSGEEQYF. Supplemented by reference TRBV28 and TRBJ2-7, the full variable domain reads DVKVTQSSRYLVKRTGEKVFLECVQDMDHENMFWYRQDPGLGLRLIYFSYDVKMKEKGDIPEGYSVSREKKERFSLILESASTNQTSMYLCASRTWTSGEEQYFGPGTRLTVT.

About this clonotype itself: A junction boundary mismatches the germline segment, possibly from a read error. The V and J genes are TRBV12-3 or TRBV12-4 and TRBJ2-1; no definite D call. This CDR3 region has 14 residues. For the CDR3, the DNA is TGTGCCAGCAGTGTACTCAGCTCCTACAAGGAGCAGTTTTTC. This gives the protein CASSVLSSYKEQFF.

This clonotype was seen repeatedly, ten times or more. The chain has TRBV10-3 and TRBJ2-1; 7 bases line up with TRBD1. Germline V lookup: CDR1 ENHRY, CDR2 SYGVKD. Trimming at V came to 3 bases and at J to 2 bases, leaving 4 bases not matched to a gene. The CDR3 consists of 15 residues. CDR3 residues: CAISERQGPYNEQFF. CDR3 DNA sequence: TGTGCCATCAGTGAACGACAGGGACCCTACAATGAGCAGTTCTTC.

At least ten counts were recorded for this clonotype. V is TRBV6-2 or TRBV6-3 and J is TRBJ2-3, with a possible D match to TRBD2 (6 bases). CDR3 length equals 15 residues. The V and J ends lost 2 bases and 0 bases respectively, with 9 bases between them. Germline-derived CDR1 and CDR2 are MNHEY and SVGEGT. The CDR3 spells CASSYAGTSTDTQYF. CDR3 sequence (DNA): TGTGCCAGCAGTTACGCCGGGACTAGCACAGATACGCAGTATTTT.

This clonotype was recorded at least ten times. V is TRBV10-3 and J is TRBJ1-1; no definite D call. CDR3 length equals 13 residues. V was pared by 2 bases and J by 3 bases, with 7 bases between. Germline V gives CDR1 ENHRY, CDR2 SYGVKD. CDR3 protein: CAISELTYTEAFF. The CDR3 nucleotides read TGTGCCATCAGTGAGCTGACCTACACTGAAGCTTTCTTT.